This note documents a single T cell receptor beta chain sequence. CDR3 length: 15 residues. V was pared by 5 bases and J by 1 base, with 13 bases between. CDR1 and CDR2 (germline): LNHDA, SQIVND (reference sequence). The assay was immunoSEQ multiplex PCR, and TCRdb's table has in-frame clones only and misses some. The sample yields some 43,000 clones, approximately 90% seen once. The data were obtained in a study of ipilimumab plus nivolumab after autologous stem cell transplantation. Study details: Patients received a median of roughly 5 ipilimumab and roughly 8 nivolumab doses.

The genes are TRBV19 and TRBJ2-3; either TRBD1 or TRBD2 may supply D (5 bases each). This receptor was obtained from a male donor with multiple myeloma. The sequencing used PBMCs, collected in a trial of ipilimumab plus nivolumab as post-transplant consolidation. In DNA form, the CDR3 reads TGTGCCAGTAGTGGGGACGGTCCAGGCACAGATACGCAGTATTTT. Protein sequence: CASSGDGPGTDTQYF.